This T cell receptor beta chain was identified during a study of cytomegalovirus exposure and HLA in healthy donors. About the study: HLA-typed donors were the source of about 85 million unique TCRs, which an early data release held. Whole-study findings and limits: An assumption of roughly uniform sequencing depth across donors underlay the presence/absence analyses. Among the most significant clusters, several appeared linked to common viral pathogens in a later analysis. Within an earlier analysis, most TCR beta V segments proved productive either about 90% or about 30% of the time.

Germline CDR1 SNHLY, CDR2 FYNNEI. V lost 10 bases and J lost 3; bases outside the gene matches: 4. This CDR3 comprises 14 residues. Comment on this clone: Its specificity is unknown.

60 Vbeta and 13 Jbeta primers were used in PCR. Measured with immunoSEQ multiplex PCR; TCRdb has only the in-frame clones, and not every one. The sample has about 140,000 clones, roughly four fifths seen once; the top ten hold approximately 3.2%. The TCR sequence derives from a man between 18 and 29 years old in good health and CMV-seropositive. Specimen: PBMCs. This rearrangement joins TRBV2 to TRBJ2-3, with TRBD2 matching 13 bases. The chain's CDR3 is CATGTSGITDTQYF. The CDR3 DNA reads TGTGCCACCGGGACTAGCGGGATAACAGATACGCAGTATTTT.